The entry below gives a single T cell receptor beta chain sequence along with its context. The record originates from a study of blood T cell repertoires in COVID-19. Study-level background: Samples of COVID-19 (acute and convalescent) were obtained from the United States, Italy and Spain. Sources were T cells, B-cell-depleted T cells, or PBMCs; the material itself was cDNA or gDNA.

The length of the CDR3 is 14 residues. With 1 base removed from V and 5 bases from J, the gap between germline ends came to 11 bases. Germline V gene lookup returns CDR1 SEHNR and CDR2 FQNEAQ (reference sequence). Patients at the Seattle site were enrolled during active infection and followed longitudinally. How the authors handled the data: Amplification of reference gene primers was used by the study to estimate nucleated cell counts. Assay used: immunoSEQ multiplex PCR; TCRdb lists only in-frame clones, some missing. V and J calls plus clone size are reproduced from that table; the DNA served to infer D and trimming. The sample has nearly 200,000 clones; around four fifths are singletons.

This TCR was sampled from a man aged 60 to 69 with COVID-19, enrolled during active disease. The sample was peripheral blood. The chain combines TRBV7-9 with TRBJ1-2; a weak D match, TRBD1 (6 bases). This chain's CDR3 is CASSLGGGPYGYTF. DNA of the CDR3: TGTGCCAGCAGCTTAGGAGGGGGACCTTATGGCTACACCTTC. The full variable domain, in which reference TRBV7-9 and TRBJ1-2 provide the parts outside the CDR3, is DTGVSQNPRHKITKRGQNVTFRCDPISEHNRLYWYRQTLGQGPEFLTYFQNEAQLEKSRLLSDRFSAERPKGSFSTLEIQRTEQGDSAMYLCASSLGGGPYGYTFGSGTRLTVV.